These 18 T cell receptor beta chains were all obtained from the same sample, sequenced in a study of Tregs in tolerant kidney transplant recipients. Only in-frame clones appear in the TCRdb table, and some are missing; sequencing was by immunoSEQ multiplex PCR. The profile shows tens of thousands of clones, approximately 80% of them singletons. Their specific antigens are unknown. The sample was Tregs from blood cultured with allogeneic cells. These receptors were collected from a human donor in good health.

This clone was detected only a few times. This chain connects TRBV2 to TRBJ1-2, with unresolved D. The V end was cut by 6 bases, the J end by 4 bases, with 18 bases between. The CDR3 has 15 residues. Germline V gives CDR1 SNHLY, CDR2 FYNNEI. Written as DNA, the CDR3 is TGTGCCAGCAGGATAAGTGCGGCGCCGGGCTATGGCTACACCTTC. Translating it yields CASRISAAPGYGYTF.

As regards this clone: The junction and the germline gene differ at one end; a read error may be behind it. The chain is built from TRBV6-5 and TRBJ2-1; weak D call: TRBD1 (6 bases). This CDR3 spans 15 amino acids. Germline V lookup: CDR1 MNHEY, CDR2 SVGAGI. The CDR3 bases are TGTGCCAGCAGTTACTCGGGGGCCTCCTGCAATGAGCAGTTCTTC. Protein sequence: CASSYSGASCNEQFF.

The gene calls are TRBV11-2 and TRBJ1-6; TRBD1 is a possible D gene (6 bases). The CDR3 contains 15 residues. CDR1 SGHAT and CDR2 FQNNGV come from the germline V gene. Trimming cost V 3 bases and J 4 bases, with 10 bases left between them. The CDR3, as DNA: TGTGCCAGCAGCTTGCAGGGGCTTTATAATTCACCCCTCCACTTT. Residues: CASSLQGLYNSPLHF.

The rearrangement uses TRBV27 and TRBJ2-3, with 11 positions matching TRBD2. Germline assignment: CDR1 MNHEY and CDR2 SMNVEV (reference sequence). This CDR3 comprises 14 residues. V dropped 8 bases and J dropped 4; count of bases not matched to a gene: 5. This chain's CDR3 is CASVAGGWSDTQYF. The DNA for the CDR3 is TGTGCCAGCGTAGCGGGGGGGTGGTCAGATACGCAGTATTTT.

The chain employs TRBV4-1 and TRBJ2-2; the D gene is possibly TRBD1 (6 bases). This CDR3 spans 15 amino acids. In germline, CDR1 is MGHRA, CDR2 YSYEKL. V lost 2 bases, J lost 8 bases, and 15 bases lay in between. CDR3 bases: TGCGCCAGCAGCCAAAGGGGCCAGGGGAAAGGGGAGCTGTTTTTT. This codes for CASSQRGQGKGELFF.

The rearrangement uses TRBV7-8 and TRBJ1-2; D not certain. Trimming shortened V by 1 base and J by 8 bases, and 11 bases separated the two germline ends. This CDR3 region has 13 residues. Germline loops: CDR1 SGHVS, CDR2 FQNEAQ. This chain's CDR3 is CASSLVVSSGYTF. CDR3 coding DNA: TGTGCCAGCAGCTTAGTGGTATCAAGCGGCTACACCTTC.

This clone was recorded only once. CDR3 bases: TGTGCCAGCAGTAACAAAGTCACTAGCACAGATACGCAGTATTTT. Amino acid sequence: CASSNKVTSTDTQYF. The chain is built from TRBV28 and TRBJ2-3; D is unresolved. This CDR3 is 15 amino acids long. Germline loops: CDR1 MDHEN, CDR2 SYDVKM. V dropped 5 bases and J dropped 0 bases, with 12 bases sitting between them.

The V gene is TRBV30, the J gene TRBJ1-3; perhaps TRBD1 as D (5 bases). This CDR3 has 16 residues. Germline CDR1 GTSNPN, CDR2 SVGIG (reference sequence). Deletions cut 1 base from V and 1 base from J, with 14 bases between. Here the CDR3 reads CAWSADGGWSGNTIYF. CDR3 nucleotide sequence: TGTGCCTGGAGTGCAGATGGGGGGTGGTCTGGAAACACCATATATTTT.

Written as DNA, the CDR3 is TGTGCCAGCAGCCAAGATCGAGCCTACGAGCAGTACTTC. This encodes CASSQDRAYEQYF. J is TRBJ2-5 and V is TRBV4-2; no clear D. The tail of the sequence fits TRBJ2-7 better, so the J call may be wrong. The CDR3 runs to 13 residues. The V gene's germline CDR1 is LGHNA and CDR2 YNFKEQ.

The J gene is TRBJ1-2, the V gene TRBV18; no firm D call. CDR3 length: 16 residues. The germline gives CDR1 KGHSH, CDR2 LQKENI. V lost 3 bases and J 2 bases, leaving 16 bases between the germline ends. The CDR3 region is CASSPVSRGRNYGYTF. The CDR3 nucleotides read TGTGCCAGCTCACCGGTTTCGCGGGGTCGGAACTATGGCTACACCTTC.

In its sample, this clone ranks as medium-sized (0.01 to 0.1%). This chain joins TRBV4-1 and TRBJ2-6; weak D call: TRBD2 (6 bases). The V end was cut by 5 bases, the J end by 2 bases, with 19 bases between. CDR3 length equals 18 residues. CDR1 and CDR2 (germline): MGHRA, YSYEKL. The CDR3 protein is CASSGSGRGVAGANVLTF. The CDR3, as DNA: TGCGCCAGCAGCGGTAGTGGCCGCGGGGTGGCTGGGGCCAACGTCCTGACTTTC.

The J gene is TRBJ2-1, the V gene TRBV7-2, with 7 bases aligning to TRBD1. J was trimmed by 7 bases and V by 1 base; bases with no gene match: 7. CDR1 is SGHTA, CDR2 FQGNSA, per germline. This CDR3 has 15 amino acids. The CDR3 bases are TGTGCCAGCAGCTTAGTAGGGGGCAGTCAGAATGAGCAGTTCTTC. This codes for CASSLVGGSQNEQFF.

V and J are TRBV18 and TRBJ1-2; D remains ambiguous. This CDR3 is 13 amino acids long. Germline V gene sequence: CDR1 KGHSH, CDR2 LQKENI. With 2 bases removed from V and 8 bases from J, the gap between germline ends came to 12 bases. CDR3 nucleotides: TGTGCCAGCTCACCAACAGAGGATAGCGGCTACACCTTC. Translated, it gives CASSPTEDSGYTF.

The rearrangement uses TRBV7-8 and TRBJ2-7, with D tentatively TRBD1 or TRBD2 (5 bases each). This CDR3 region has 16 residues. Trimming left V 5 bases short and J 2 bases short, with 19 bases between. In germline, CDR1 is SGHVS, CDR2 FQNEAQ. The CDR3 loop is CASSPLRGRITYEQYF. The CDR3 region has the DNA TGTGCCAGCAGCCCACTTCGGGGACGGATAACCTACGAGCAGTACTTC.

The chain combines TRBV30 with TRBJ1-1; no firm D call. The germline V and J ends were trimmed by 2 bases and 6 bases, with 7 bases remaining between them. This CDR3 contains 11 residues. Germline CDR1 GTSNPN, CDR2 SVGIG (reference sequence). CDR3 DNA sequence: TGTGCCTGGAGTTTAGGGCCTGAAGCTTTCTTT. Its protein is CAWSLGPEAFF.

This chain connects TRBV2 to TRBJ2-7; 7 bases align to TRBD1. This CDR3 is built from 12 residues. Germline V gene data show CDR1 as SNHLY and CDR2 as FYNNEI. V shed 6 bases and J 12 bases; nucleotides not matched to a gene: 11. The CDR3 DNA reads TGTGCCAGCAGCCCGAGCCCAGGGGGTTTGTACTTC. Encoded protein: CASSPSPGGLYF. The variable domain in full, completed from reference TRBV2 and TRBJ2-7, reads EPEVTQTPSHQVTQMGQEVILRCVPISNHLYFYWYRQILGQKVEFLVSFYNNEISEKSEIFDDQFSVERPDGSNFTLKIRSTKLEDSAMYFCASSPSPGGLYFGPGTRLTVT.

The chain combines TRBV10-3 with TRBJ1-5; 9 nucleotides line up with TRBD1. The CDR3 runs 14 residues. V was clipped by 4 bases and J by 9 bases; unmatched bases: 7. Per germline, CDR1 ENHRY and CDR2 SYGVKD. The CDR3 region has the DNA TGTGCCATCAGTGCAGGACAGGGGTTTGGGCCCCAGCATTTT. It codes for CAISAGQGFGPQHF.

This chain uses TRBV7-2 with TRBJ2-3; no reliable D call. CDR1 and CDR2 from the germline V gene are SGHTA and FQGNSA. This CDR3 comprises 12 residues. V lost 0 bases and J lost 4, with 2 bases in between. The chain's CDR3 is CASSLAADTQYF. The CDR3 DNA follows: TGTGCCAGCAGCTTAGCTGCAGATACGCAGTATTTT.